Below, one T cell receptor beta chain is given with its context. This entry comes from a study of blood T cells in healthy people across ages. On the study more broadly: Through template switching, about one barcoded beta molecule was captured per two T cells, as measured in model experiments.

The use of a sample-barcoded 5' primer and a J-beta primer mix characterized a second PCR of roughly 6 to 11 cycles. TCRdb re-derived calls from the 5' RACE reads in MiXCR, one entry per CDR3 protein. This table holds hundreds of thousands of distinct CDR3 sequences, roughly 20% found once. Germline V gene lookup returns CDR1 MNHNY and CDR2 SVGAGI (reference sequence). The V and J ends lost 5 bases and 4 bases respectively, with 11 bases between them. The CDR3 spans 13 residues. The chain recombines TRBV6-6 with TRBJ1-2, with D possibly TRBD1 on 5 matching bases. This TCR came from a man aged 65 to 79 in good health. Sequencing used blood. The chain's CDR3 is CASSDQGGYGYTF. In DNA, the CDR3 is TGTGCCAGCAGTGACCAGGGAGGCTATGGCTACACCTTC.